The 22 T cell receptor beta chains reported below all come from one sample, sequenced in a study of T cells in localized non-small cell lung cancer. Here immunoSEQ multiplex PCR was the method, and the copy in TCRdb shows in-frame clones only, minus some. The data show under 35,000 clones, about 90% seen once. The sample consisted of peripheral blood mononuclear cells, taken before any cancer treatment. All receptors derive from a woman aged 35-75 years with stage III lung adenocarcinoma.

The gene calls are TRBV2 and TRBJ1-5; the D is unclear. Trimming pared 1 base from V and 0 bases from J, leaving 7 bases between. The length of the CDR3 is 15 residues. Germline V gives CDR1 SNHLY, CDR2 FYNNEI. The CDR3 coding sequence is TGTGCCAGCAGTGAAGGTATGTTTAGCAATCAGCCCCAGCATTTT. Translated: CASSEGMFSNQPQHF.

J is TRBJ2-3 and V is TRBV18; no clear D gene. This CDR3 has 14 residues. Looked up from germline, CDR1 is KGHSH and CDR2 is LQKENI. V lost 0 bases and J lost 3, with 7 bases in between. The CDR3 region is CASSPPGRTDTQYF. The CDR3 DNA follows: TGTGCCAGCTCACCACCGGGTCGGACAGATACGCAGTATTTT.

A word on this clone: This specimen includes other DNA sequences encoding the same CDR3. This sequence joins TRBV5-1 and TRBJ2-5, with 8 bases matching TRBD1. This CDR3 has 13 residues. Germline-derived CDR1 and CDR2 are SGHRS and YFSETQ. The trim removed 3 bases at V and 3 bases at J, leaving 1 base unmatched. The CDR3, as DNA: TGCGCCAGCAGCTCGGGACAGGAAGAGACCCAGTACTTC. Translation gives CASSSGQEETQYF.

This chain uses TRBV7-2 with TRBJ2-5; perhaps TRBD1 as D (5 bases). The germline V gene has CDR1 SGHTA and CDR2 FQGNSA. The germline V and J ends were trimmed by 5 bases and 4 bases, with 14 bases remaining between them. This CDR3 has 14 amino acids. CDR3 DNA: TGTGCCAGCAGCCAATCAGGACACGGAGAGACCCAGTACTTC. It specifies CASSQSGHGETQYF.

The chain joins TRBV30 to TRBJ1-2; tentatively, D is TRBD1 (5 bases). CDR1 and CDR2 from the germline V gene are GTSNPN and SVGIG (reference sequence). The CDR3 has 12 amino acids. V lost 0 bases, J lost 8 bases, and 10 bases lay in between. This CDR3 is CAWSVRGDGYTF. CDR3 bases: TGTGCCTGGAGTGTACGGGGGGACGGCTACACCTTC.

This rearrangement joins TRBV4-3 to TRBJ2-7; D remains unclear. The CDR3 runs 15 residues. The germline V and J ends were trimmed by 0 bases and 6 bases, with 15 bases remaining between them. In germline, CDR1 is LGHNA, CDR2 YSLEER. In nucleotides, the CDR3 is TGCGCCAGCAGCCAAGAGGAGACGGGCAGGCGCGAGCAGTACTTC. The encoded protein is CASSQEETGRREQYF.

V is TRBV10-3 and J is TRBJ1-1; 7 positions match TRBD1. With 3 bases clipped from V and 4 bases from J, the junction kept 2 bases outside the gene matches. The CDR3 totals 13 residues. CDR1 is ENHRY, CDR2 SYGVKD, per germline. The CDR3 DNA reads TGTGCCATCAGTGAACAGGGGTCCACTGAAGCTTTCTTT. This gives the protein CAISEQGSTEAFF.

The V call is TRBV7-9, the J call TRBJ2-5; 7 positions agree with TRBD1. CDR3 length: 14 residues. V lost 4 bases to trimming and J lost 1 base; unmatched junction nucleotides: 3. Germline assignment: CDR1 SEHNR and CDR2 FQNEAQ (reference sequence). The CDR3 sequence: CASSWGTAQETQYF. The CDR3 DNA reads TGTGCCAGCAGCTGGGGGACAGCCCAAGAGACCCAGTACTTC.

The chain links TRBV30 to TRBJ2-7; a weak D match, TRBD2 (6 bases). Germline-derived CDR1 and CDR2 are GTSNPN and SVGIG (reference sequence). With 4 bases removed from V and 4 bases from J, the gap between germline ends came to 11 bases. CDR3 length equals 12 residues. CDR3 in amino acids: CAWNAGSYEQYF. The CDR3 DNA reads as TGTGCCTGGAATGCGGGGTCTTACGAGCAGTACTTC.

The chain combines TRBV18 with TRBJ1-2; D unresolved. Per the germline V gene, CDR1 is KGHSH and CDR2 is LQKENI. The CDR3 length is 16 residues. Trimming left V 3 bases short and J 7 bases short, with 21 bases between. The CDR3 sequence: CASSPPSEAAWGGYTF. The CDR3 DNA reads TGTGCCAGCTCACCCCCGTCGGAGGCGGCCTGGGGTGGCTACACCTTC.

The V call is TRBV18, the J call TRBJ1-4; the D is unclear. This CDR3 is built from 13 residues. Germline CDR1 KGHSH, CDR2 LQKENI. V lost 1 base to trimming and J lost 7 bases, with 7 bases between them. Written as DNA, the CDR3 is TGTGCCAGCTCACCACGGGGAGGTGAAAAACTGTTTTTT. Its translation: CASSPRGGEKLFF.

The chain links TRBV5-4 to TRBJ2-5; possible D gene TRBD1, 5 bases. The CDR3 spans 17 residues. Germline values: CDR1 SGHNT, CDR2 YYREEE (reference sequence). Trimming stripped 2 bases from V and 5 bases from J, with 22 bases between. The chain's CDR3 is CASSLPQTTGSGETQYF. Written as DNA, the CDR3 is TGTGCCAGCAGCTTACCCCAAACTACAGGTTCAGGGGAGACCCAGTACTTC.

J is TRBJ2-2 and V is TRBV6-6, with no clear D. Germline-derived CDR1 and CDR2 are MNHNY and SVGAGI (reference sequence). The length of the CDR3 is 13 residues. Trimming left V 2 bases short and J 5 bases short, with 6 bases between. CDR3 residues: CASSYDVTGELFF. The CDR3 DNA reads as TGTGCCAGCAGTTACGACGTTACCGGGGAGCTGTTTTTT.

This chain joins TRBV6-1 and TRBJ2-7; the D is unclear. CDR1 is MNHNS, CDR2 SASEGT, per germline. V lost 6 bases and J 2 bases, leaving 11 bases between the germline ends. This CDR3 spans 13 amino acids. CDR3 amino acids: CASSQRHPYEQYF. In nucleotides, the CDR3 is TGTGCCAGCAGCCAAAGGCATCCCTACGAGCAGTACTTC.

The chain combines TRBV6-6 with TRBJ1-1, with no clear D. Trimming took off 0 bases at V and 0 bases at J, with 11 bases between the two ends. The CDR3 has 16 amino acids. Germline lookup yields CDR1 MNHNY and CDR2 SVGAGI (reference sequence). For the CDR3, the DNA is TGTGCCAGCAGTTACTCTAAGGGATCCTTGAACACTGAAGCTTTCTTT. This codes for CASSYSKGSLNTEAFF.

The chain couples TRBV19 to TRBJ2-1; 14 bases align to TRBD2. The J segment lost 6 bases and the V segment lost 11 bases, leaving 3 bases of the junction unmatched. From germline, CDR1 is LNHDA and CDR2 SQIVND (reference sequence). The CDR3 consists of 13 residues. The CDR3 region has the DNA TGTGCCGTGGGGACTAGCGGGAGCAATGAGCAGTTCTTC. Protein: CAVGTSGSNEQFF.

The CDR3 protein is CASSGQRRETQYF. The CDR3 DNA reads as TGTGCCAGCAGCGGACAGCGCCGCGAGACCCAGTACTTC. The rearrangement uses TRBV6-1 and TRBJ2-5, with a weak D call TRBD1 (6 bases). Germline V CDR1 and CDR2: MNHNS, SASEGT. The CDR3 spans 13 residues. The V end was cut by 6 bases, the J end by 5 bases, with 13 bases between.

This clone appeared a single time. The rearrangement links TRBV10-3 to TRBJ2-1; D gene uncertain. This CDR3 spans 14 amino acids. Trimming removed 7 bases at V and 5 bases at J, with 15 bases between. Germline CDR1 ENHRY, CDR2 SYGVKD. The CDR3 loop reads CAITPARGHNEQFF. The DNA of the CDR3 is TGTGCCATCACCCCGGCCCGCGGCCACAATGAGCAGTTCTTC.

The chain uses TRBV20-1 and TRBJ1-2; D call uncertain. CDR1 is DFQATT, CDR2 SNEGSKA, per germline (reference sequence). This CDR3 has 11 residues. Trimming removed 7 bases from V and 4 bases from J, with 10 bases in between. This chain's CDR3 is CSVGRVYGYTF. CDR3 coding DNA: TGCAGTGTTGGGAGGGTCTATGGCTACACCTTC.

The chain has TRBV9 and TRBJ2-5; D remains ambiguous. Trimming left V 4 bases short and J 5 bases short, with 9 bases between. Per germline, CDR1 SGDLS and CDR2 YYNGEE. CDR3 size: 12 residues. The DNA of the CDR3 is TGTGCCAGCAGCTCCTATGGGGAGACCCAGTACTTC. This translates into CASSSYGETQYF.

The DNA of the CDR3 is TGCAGCGTCCGGGGGAATGGGAATGAGCAGTTCTTC. It translates to CSVRGNGNEQFF. The V call is TRBV29-1, the J call TRBJ2-1, with D possibly being TRBD2 (6 bases). The V end lost 6 bases, the J end lost 7 bases, and 13 bases lay between the germline ends. The CDR3 has 12 residues. Germline V gene lookup returns CDR1 SQVTM and CDR2 ANQGSEA.

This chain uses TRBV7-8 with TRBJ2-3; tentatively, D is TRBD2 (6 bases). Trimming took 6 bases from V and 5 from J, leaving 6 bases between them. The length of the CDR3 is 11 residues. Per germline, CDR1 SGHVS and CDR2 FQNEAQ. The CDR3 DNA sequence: TGTGCCAGCAGGGGGGGAGATACGCAGTATTTT. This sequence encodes CASRGGDTQYF.